Listed below are T cell receptor beta chains from one sample, sequenced in a study of cytomegalovirus exposure and HLA in healthy donors. Measured with immunoSEQ multiplex PCR; TCRdb has only the in-frame clones, and not every one. Its listing shows about 140,000 clones. Sequencing was performed on PBMCs. The receptor source for this set is a woman between 18 and 29 years old in good health and CMV-seronegative. CDR3s include the opening cysteine and the closing phenylalanine or tryptophan. A D gene is named only where the DNA matches it firmly.

j_call: TRBJ2-5; cdr3_length: 15; v_call: TRBV25-1; d_call: TRBD2; cdr3_aa: CASSEWSSGQETQYF; cdr3_nt: TGTGCCAGCAGTGAATGGTCTAGCGGACAAGAGACCCAGTACTTC
j_call: TRBJ2-1; cdr3_length: 15; v_call: TRBV4-2; d_call: -; cdr3_aa: CASSPAQPLGDEQFF; cdr3_nt: TGTGCCAGCAGCCCTGCGCAGCCCTTGGGAGATGAGCAGTTCTTC
j_call: TRBJ1-1; cdr3_length: 13; v_call: TRBV6-6; d_call: -; cdr3_aa: CASSWGGNTEAFF; cdr3_nt: TGTGCCAGCAGTTGGGGGGGGAACACTGAAGCTTTCTTT
j_call: TRBJ1-2; cdr3_length: 15; v_call: TRBV6-1; d_call: -; cdr3_aa: CASSEALRGADGYTF; cdr3_nt: TGTGCCAGCAGTGAAGCGCTTCGGGGAGCGGATGGCTACACCTTC
j_call: TRBJ2-1; cdr3_length: 15; v_call: TRBV7-7; d_call: TRBD2; cdr3_aa: CASSLVAGAVDEQFF; cdr3_nt: TGTGCTAGCAGCTTAGTAGCGGGGGCGGTAGATGAGCAGTTCTTC
j_call: TRBJ2-5; cdr3_length: 14; v_call: TRBV2; d_call: -; cdr3_aa: CASSLVRVGETQYF; cdr3_nt: TGTGCCAGCAGTTTGGTCAGGGTAGGGGAGACCCAGTACTTC
j_call: TRBJ2-3; cdr3_length: 17; v_call: TRBV5-6; d_call: TRBD2; cdr3_aa: CASSLLGLAGEADTQYF; cdr3_nt: TGTGCCAGCAGCTTATTAGGACTAGCGGGAGAAGCAGATACGCAGTATTTT
j_call: TRBJ2-7; cdr3_length: 12; v_call: TRBV30; d_call: TRBD1; cdr3_aa: CAWSPTGGEQYF; cdr3_nt: TGTGCCTGGAGCCCCACAGGGGGCGAGCAGTACTTC
j_call: TRBJ1-2; cdr3_length: 14; v_call: TRBV15; d_call: -; cdr3_aa: CATSPTGRGYGYTF; cdr3_nt: TGTGCCACCAGCCCCACAGGGAGAGGCTATGGCTACACCTTC
j_call: TRBJ2-1; cdr3_length: 14; v_call: TRBV6-5; d_call: TRBD2; cdr3_aa: CASNPGLADNEQFF; cdr3_nt: TGTGCCAGCAATCCGGGACTAGCGGACAATGAGCAGTTCTTC
j_call: TRBJ2-1; cdr3_length: 15; v_call: TRBV19; d_call: TRBD2; cdr3_aa: CASSITSGTYNEQFF; cdr3_nt: TGTGCCAGTAGTATCACTAGCGGAACCTACAATGAGCAGTTCTTC
j_call: TRBJ2-5; cdr3_length: 14; v_call: TRBV30; d_call: -; cdr3_aa: CAWSNTGPRETQYF; cdr3_nt: TGTGCCTGGAGTAATACAGGCCCTAGGGAGACCCAGTACTTC
j_call: TRBJ1-1; cdr3_length: 14; v_call: TRBV30; d_call: -; cdr3_aa: CAWSVLDGYTEAFF; cdr3_nt: TGTGCCTGGAGTGTACTAGACGGCTACACTGAAGCTTTCTTT
j_call: TRBJ1-1; cdr3_length: 17; v_call: TRBV7-2; d_call: TRBD1; cdr3_aa: CASSALPGTVTGTEAFF; cdr3_nt: TGTGCCAGCAGCGCGCTACCAGGGACAGTCACTGGCACTGAAGCTTTCTTT
j_call: TRBJ1-1; cdr3_length: 13; v_call: TRBV7-3; d_call: TRBD1; cdr3_aa: CASSFGQDTEAFF; cdr3_nt: TGTGCCAGCAGCTTCGGACAGGACACTGAAGCTTTCTTT
j_call: TRBJ2-2; cdr3_length: 13; v_call: TRBV7-8; d_call: TRBD1; cdr3_aa: CASSIDRAGELFF; cdr3_nt: TGTGCCAGCAGCATCGACAGGGCCGGGGAGCTGTTTTTT
j_call: TRBJ1-4; cdr3_length: 16; v_call: TRBV18; d_call: -; cdr3_aa: CASSPIETGSGEKLFF; cdr3_nt: TGTGCCAGCTCCCCCATAGAGACAGGATCCGGTGAAAAACTGTTTTTT
j_call: TRBJ2-2; cdr3_length: 15; v_call: TRBV5-4; d_call: TRBD1; cdr3_aa: CASSFGQGNTGELFF; cdr3_nt: TGTGCCAGCAGCTTTGGACAGGGGAACACCGGGGAGCTGTTTTTT
j_call: TRBJ2-1; cdr3_length: 14; v_call: TRBV18; d_call: TRBD1; cdr3_aa: CASSPGTGGNEQFF; cdr3_nt: TGTGCCAGCTCACCCGGGACAGGGGGCAATGAGCAGTTCTTC
j_call: TRBJ1-2; cdr3_length: 14; v_call: TRBV13; d_call: -; cdr3_aa: CAGSLVQSGYGYTF; cdr3_nt: TGTGCCGGCAGCTTAGTACAGTCCGGATATGGCTACACCTTC
j_call: TRBJ2-7; cdr3_length: 17; v_call: TRBV5-6; d_call: TRBD2; cdr3_aa: CASSFSGLAYLSYEQYF; cdr3_nt: TGTGCCAGCAGCTTCTCAGGACTAGCGTACCTCTCCTACGAGCAGTACTTC
j_call: TRBJ1-1; cdr3_length: 12; v_call: TRBV6-6; d_call: TRBD1; cdr3_aa: CASSRQGSEAFF; cdr3_nt: TGTGCCAGCAGCCGACAGGGGTCTGAAGCTTTCTTT
j_call: TRBJ1-2; cdr3_length: 15; v_call: TRBV27; d_call: TRBD1; cdr3_aa: CASSLSGTGRDGYTF; cdr3_nt: TGTGCCAGCAGTTTATCCGGGACAGGGAGAGATGGCTACACCTTC
j_call: TRBJ1-5; cdr3_length: 16; v_call: TRBV6-6; d_call: TRBD1; cdr3_aa: CASSPQRDRADQPQHF; cdr3_nt: TGTGCCAGCAGTCCCCAACGGGACAGGGCTGATCAGCCCCAGCATTTT
j_call: TRBJ1-5; cdr3_length: 16; v_call: TRBV27; d_call: -; cdr3_aa: CASSPAGSYSNQPQHF; cdr3_nt: TGTGCCAGCAGCCCGGCGGGGTCTTATAGCAATCAGCCCCAGCATTTT
j_call: TRBJ2-1; cdr3_length: 16; v_call: TRBV12-5; d_call: TRBD2; cdr3_aa: CASGTSGTSGRDEQFF; cdr3_nt: TGTGCTAGTGGTACCTCCGGGACTAGCGGAAGGGATGAGCAGTTCTTC
j_call: TRBJ2-2; cdr3_length: 15; v_call: TRBV4-2; d_call: TRBD1; cdr3_aa: CASSQTGANTGELFF; cdr3_nt: TGTGCCAGCAGCCAAACAGGGGCCAACACCGGGGAGCTGTTTTTT
j_call: TRBJ1-1; cdr3_length: 13; v_call: TRBV18; d_call: -; cdr3_aa: CASSLGGETEAFF; cdr3_nt: TGTGCCAGCTCACTCGGGGGGGAAACTGAAGCTTTCTTT
j_call: TRBJ2-2; cdr3_length: 15; v_call: TRBV6-1; d_call: -; cdr3_aa: CASSEEGPDTGELFF; cdr3_nt: TGTGCCAGCAGTGAGGAGGGGCCTGACACCGGGGAGCTGTTTTTT
j_call: TRBJ1-1; cdr3_length: 13; v_call: TRBV7-9; d_call: -; cdr3_aa: CASNHGGLTEAFF; cdr3_nt: TGTGCCAGCAACCATGGAGGGCTCACTGAAGCTTTCTTT
j_call: TRBJ2-7; cdr3_length: 14; v_call: TRBV10-3; d_call: TRBD2; cdr3_aa: CATRPGTSGYEQYF; cdr3_nt: TGTGCCACCCGACCCGGGACTAGCGGATACGAGCAGTACTTC
j_call: TRBJ1-2; cdr3_length: 14; v_call: TRBV5-1; d_call: TRBD1; cdr3_aa: CASSLWTGNNGYTF; cdr3_nt: TGCGCCAGCAGCTTGTGGACAGGGAATAATGGCTACACCTTC
j_call: TRBJ2-1; cdr3_length: 17; v_call: TRBV11-2; d_call: TRBD2; cdr3_aa: CASSRGGGRREDHEQFF; cdr3_nt: TGTGCCAGCAGCCGCGGGGGGGGACGGCGGGAGGATCATGAGCAGTTCTTC